This section outlines one T cell receptor beta chain sequence together with its context. The specificity of this receptor is unknown. This may be a read error: a much more frequent sequence differs by one nucleotide. Library preparation used PCR. Sequenced on a NextSeq 500. Bulk TCR libraries were prepared as previously described, using TCR primers listed in Table S5. The Qiagen AllPrep DNA/RNA kit was used to purify total RNA. Before analysis, reads from multiple sequencing runs of the same library were pooled. Per the original workflow: Only reads with exact TCR constant sequence were kept, trimmed to 150 nt, and grouped by their 12-nt molecular barcodes. Reads inside each barcode group were sub-clustered using a 15% Levenshtein threshold, and a quality-weighted consensus sequence was constructed for each RNA molecule. Non-functional sequences were removed, as were lower-count sequences one edit away from another. Barcode sub-clusters with fewer than 20% of the maximum read count were removed, based on fitting two negative binomial distributions. In-frame beta chains were kept once TCRdb had trimmed the public reads at Q25 with fastp and called clones with MiXCR. Each entry is one CDR3 protein sequence, shown with its most common DNA and genes. TCRdb's processing, not the authors', yielded these V and J calls. The sample table records about 100,000 distinct CDR3 sequences; roughly 34% of these occur just once. Jointly, the top ten make up under 5.5% of the sample.

These data come from a study of molecular identifiers for immune sequencing clone quantification (dated by TCRdb to between 2017 and 2018). Context from the whole study: For a replicate experiment, RNA from approximately 20,000 or 100,000 naive CD8 T cells was divided into five aliquots, and four of the five aliquots were sequenced. The study was a methods study using CD8 T cells to benchmark molecular-identifier clustering-based TCR repertoire sequencing (MIDCIRS) and TCR RNA copy counting.

The germline V gene supplies CDR1 SGDLS and CDR2 YYNGEE. Inclusive of the bounding cysteine and phenylalanine, the CDR3 is 12 residues long. Of all the DNA, just the CDR3 is kept, 36 bases in frame from base 1. V lost 7 bases and J lost 6 bases; the stretch between them is 12 bases long. Libraries of naive CD8 T cells were built from 20,000 to 1,000,000 sorted cells, with 10%, 30% or 50% of the purified RNA used. On a BD FACSAria II, naive CD8 T cells were FACS-sorted as CD8+CD4-CCR7+CD45RA+ and collected into RLT Plus buffer. Ten to eleven TCR copies' worth of Jurkat RNA were spiked into roughly 19,000-1,000,000 naive CD8 T cell samples to test detection sensitivity. Enrichment of CD8 T cells was done with RosetteSep CD8+ T Cell Enrichment Cocktail plus Ficoll-Paque, and ACK red cell lysis came afterward. General study outcomes and caveats: The naive libraries included spiked-in Jurkat TCR RNA (roughly eleven copies' worth), and this Jurkat TCR RNA is not part of the donor repertoire. In CMV-specific effector cells, over 99% of molecules were held by clones above 20 RNA copies, whereas under 1% of molecules were held by such clones in naive cells. Without barcode sub-clustering, chimeric consensus sequences inflated TCR diversity; chimeras reached as high as 47%. The sizes of highly expanded clones could end up underestimated when identical TCR molecules share a barcode. A single cell's worth of spiked-in Jurkat TCR RNA was reported detectable even among around 1 million naive CD8 T cells. Modeling estimated 3 to 3.5 recovered TCR RNA copies per cell, compared with about 10 by digital PCR, which implies around 30% capture efficiency.

The chain is made from TRBV9 and TRBJ2-3; the D gene is unclear. Material: naive CD8+ T cells from blood, with Jurkat cell RNA spiked in. The sample's cell subset or site label is to be understood as: FACS-sorted CD8+CD4-CCR7+CD45RA+ naive T cells. This receptor was identified in a human donor in good health. Some libraries in this study had Jurkat cell RNA spiked in. The encoded CDR3 is CASGPAFDTQYF. The DNA sequence reads TGTGCCAGCGGCCCCGCTTTTGATACGCAGTATTTT.